This paragraph covers one T cell receptor beta chain sequence. Its antigen is unidentified. Generated by immunoSEQ multiplex PCR, the TCRdb table keeps only in-frame clones and is missing some. The profile shows some 30,000 clones, 90% of them singletons. Losses at the gene ends were 4 bases for V and 7 bases for J; bases not matched to a gene: 11. This CDR3 contains 15 residues. Germline lookup yields CDR1 SGHRS and CDR2 YFSETQ. This entry belongs to a study of neoadjuvant nivolumab and ipilimumab in lung cancer. General study points: From pretherapy to surgery, tumor richness and clonality rose with dual therapy. TCR sequencing covered a small number of samples.

Sequenced material: peripheral blood, taken after neoadjuvant nivolumab, alone or with ipilimumab, at or shortly before surgery. This TCR derives from an adult with non-small cell lung cancer. J is TRBJ2-7 and V is TRBV5-1; 10 nucleotides align to TRBD1. The CDR3 coding sequence is TGCGCCAGCAGCCCGGAGGGACAGGGGCCCAGGGAGCAGTACTTC. This sequence encodes CASSPEGQGPREQYF.